The 5 T cell receptor beta chains below were found in one sample sequenced in a study of cytotoxic CD8 clonotypes in ibrutinib-treated CLL. The table came from immunoSEQ multiplex PCR; TCRdb's copy has only in-frame clones and leaves some out. Among 75,000 to 80,000 clones listed, roughly 85% were seen once. The material sequenced was PBMCs, taken after 24 months of ibrutinib treatment. All receptors come from a human donor with chronic lymphocytic leukemia.

The chain joins TRBV10-3 to TRBJ2-5; the D is unclear. Germline CDR1 and CDR2: ENHRY and SYGVKD. The CDR3 loop spans 13 amino acids. V shed 3 bases and J shed 5 bases, with 10 bases lying between them. The CDR3: CAISEPTRETQYF. CDR3 nucleotide sequence: TGTGCCATCAGTGAACCTACACGGGAGACCCAGTACTTC.

This sequence joins TRBV7-8 and TRBJ2-2, with 10 positions matching TRBD1. The germline CDR1 and CDR2 sequences are SGHVS and FQNEAQ. This CDR3 has 17 residues. V trimming: 7 bases; J trimming: 3 bases; junction bases outside the gene matches: 11. DNA of the CDR3: TGTGCCAGCACTATACTTCCGACAGGGGGCTACACCGGGGAGCTGTTTTTT. As protein: CASTILPTGGYTGELFF. The full variable domain, with the rest looked up from reference TRBV7-8 and TRBJ2-2, is GAGVSQSPRYKVAKRGQDVALRCDPISGHVSLFWYQQALGQGPEFLTYFQNEAQLDKSGLPSDRFFAERPEGSVSTLKIQRTQQEDSAVYLCASTILPTGGYTGELFFGEGSRLTVL.

The chain is built from TRBV19 and TRBJ2-7, with 9 bases identical to TRBD1. V dropped 8 bases and J dropped 4; count of bases not matched to a gene: 12. There are 15 residues in the CDR3. Germline V CDR1 and CDR2: LNHDA, SQIVND (reference sequence). The CDR3 nucleotides are TGTGCCAGTTCTCCCTGGGGACAGGGAGTTTACGAGCAGTACTTC. This encodes CASSPWGQGVYEQYF. The entire variable domain, with the rest obtained from reference TRBV19 and TRBJ2-7, is as follows: DGGITQSPKYLFRKEGQNVTLSCEQNLNHDAMYWYRQDPGQGLRLIYYSQIVNDFQKGDIAEGYSVSREKKESFPLTVTSAQKNPTAFYLCASSPWGQGVYEQYFGPGTRLTVT.

The V gene is TRBV21-1, the J gene TRBJ2-1; the table's D gene call, TRBD2, was not cross checked with the DNA. TRBV21-1 corresponds to a pseudogene. CDR3 length: 19 amino acids. The CDR3 loop reads CASKEGLAGGPSSYNEQFF. CDR3 in DNA: TGTGCCAGCAAGGAGGGGCTAGCGGGAGGACCCAGCTCCTACAATGAGCAGTTCTTC.

V is TRBV6-6 and J is TRBJ2-3; no reliable D call. CDR3 length: 13 amino acids. CDR1 is MNHNY and CDR2 is SVGAGI in the germline V gene (reference sequence). V shed 4 bases and J shed 4 bases, with 9 bases lying between them. The CDR3 DNA reads TGTGCCAGCAGTTTTTCGGGTGCAGATACGCAGTATTTT. As protein: CASSFSGADTQYF.